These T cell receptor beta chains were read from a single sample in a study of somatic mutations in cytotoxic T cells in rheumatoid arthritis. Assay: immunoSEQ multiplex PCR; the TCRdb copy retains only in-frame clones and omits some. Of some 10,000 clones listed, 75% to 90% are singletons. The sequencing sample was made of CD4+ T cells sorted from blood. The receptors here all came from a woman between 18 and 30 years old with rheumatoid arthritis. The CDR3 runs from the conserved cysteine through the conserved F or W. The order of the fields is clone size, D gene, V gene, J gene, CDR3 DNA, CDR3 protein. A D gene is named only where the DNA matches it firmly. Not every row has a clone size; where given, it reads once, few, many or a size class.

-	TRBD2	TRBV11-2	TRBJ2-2	TGTGCCAGCAGCCTGGGACTAGCGGGGGGGCTAGGCGGGGAGCTGTTTTTT	CASSLGLAGGLGGELFF
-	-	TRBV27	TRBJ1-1	TGTGCCAGCAGTCGCCCAGGGATGAACACTGAAGCTTTCTTT	CASSRPGMNTEAFF
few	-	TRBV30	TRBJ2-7	TGTGCCTGGAGTGCAGCCCGGGACTCAGGTTCCTTC	CAWSAARDSGSF
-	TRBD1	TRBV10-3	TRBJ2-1	TGTGCCATCAGTGCGGGACAGAGTTACAATGAGCAGTTCTTC	CAISAGQSYNEQFF
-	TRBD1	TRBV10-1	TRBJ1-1	TGCGCCAGCAGCGGACAGGGGGCATCTGAAGCTTTCTTT	CASSGQGASEAFF
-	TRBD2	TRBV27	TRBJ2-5	TGTGCCAGCAGTTTTGCGGGGGGGGCCGGTGAGACCCAGTACTTC	CASSFAGGAGETQYF
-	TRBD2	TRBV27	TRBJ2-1	TGTGCCAGCAGTACTCGGCGGGGGGGCCAGTTCTTC	CASSTRRGGQFF
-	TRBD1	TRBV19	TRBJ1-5	TGTGCCAGTAGTATAGCGGGACAGACTAGCAATCAGCCCCAGCATTTT	CASSIAGQTSNQPQHF
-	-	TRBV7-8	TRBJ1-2	TGTGCCAGCAGCTTAGCGGCACAGGGTGGTGGCTACACCTTC	CASSLAAQGGGYTF
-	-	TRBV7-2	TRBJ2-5	TGTGCCAGCAGCCCGGGGATCTTCGTCGAGACCCAGTACTTC	CASSPGIFVETQYF
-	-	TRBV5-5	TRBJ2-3	TGTGCCAGCAGCTTACTGGTCACGAAAGATACGCAGTATTTT	CASSLLVTKDTQYF
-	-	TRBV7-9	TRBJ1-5	TGTGCCAGCAGCTGGACAGTGTCAAGCAATCAGCCCCAGCATTTT	CASSWTVSSNQPQHF
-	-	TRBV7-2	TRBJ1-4	TGTGCCAGCAGCTTTAACGGTAAAGAAAAACTGTTTTTT	CASSFNGKEKLFF
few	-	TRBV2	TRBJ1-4	TGTGCCAGCAGTTCATCCGGAGCAACTAATGAAAAACTGTTTTTT	CASSSSGATNEKLFF
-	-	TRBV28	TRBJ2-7	TGTGCCAGCAGTTTATCGGTCGGTGGCTCCTACGAGCAGTACTTC	CASSLSVGGSYEQYF
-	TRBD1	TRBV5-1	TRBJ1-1	TGCGCCAGCAGCTTGTTAGACAGGGGAGCCACTGAAGCTTTCTTT	CASSLLDRGATEAFF
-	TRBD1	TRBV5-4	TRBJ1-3	TGTGCCAGCAGCCGGGACAGGCAGGACACCATATATTTT	CASSRDRQDTIYF
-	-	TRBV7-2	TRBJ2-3	TGTGCCAGCAGCGCTCGGCCGGGGGCAGATACGCAGTATTTT	CASSARPGADTQYF
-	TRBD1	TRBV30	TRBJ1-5	TGTGCCTGGAGTACAGGGGGAAGACAGCCCCAGCATTTT	CAWSTGGRQPQHF
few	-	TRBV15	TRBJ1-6	TGTGCCACCAGCAGAGATTTGGGAGCACCCCTCCACTTT	CATSRDLGAPLHF
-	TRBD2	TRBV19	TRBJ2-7	TGTGCCAGTAGTACCCGACTAGCGTATTCCTACGAGCAGTACTTC	CASSTRLAYSYEQYF
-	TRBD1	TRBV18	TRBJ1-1	TGTGCCAGCTCTGCACAGGGGGTTAACACTGAAGCTTTCTTT	CASSAQGVNTEAFF
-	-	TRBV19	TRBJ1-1	TGTGCCAGTAGTATCGGCACAGGGAACACTGAAGTTTTCTTT	CASSIGTGNTEVFF
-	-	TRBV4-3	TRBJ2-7	TGCGCCAGCAGCCAAGAATTTGGTAGGGGGACCTACGAGCAGTACTTC	CASSQEFGRGTYEQYF
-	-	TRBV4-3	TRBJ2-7	TGCGCCAGCAGCCAACGCGTAGCGCCCCTAACCTACGAGCAGTACTTC	CASSQRVAPLTYEQYF
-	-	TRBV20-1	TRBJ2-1	TGCAGCGGAGTTTTTGATGAGCAGTTCTTC	CSGVFDEQFF
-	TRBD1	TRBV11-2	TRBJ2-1	TGTGCCAGCAGGAAACAGGGGGCCACATACAATGAGCAGTTCTTC	CASRKQGATYNEQFF
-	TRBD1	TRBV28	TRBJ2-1	TGTGCCAGCAGGCTTAGGGACAGGGGGGTGGGTGAGCAGTTCTTC	CASRLRDRGVGEQFF
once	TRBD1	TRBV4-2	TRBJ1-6	TGTGCCAGCAGCCATGAACGACAGGGGCTCTCCTATAATTCACCCCTCCACTTT	CASSHERQGLSYNSPLHF
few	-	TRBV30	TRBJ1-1	TGTGCCTGGAGTCCACAGGGGAACACTGAAGCTTTCTTT	CAWSPQGNTEAFF
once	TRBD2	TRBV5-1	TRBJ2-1	TGCGCCAGCAGCTTGGACCGGACTAGAAACAATGAGCAGTTCTTC	CASSLDRTRNNEQFF
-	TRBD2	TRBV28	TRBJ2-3	TGTGCCAGCAGTTTAGAGCGGGGGGCCTTAGATACGCAGTATTTT	CASSLERGALDTQYF
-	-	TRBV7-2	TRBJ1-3	TGTGCCAGCAGCTTAGGGCGGGCGGTGGCCACCATATATTTT	CASSLGRAVATIYF
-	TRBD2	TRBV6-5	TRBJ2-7	TGTGCCAGCAGGGGAGCGGGAGGGCCCCACGAGCAGTACTTC	CASRGAGGPHEQYF
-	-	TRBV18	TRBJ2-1	TGTGCCAGCTCACCACCTTCCGGGGGTGGGCTCAATGAGCAGTTCTTC	CASSPPSGGGLNEQFF
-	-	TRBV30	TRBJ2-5	TGTGCCTGGAGTGTACTAGGACAGACCCAGTACTTC	CAWSVLGQTQYF
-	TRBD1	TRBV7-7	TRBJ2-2	TGTGCCAGCAGCTTAAAGACAGGGGGCGAAACCGGGGAGCTGTTTTTT	CASSLKTGGETGELFF
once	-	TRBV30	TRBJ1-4	TGTGCCTGGGGGCCTAAGCATGAAAAACTGTTTTTT	CAWGPKHEKLFF
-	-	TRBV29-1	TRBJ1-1	TGCAGCGTTGTGGAGTTGAACACTGAAGCTTTCTTT	CSVVELNTEAFF
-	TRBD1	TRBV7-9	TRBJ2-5	TGTGCCAGCAGCTTCGAAGGACAGGGCTTTCAAGAGACCCAGTACTTC	CASSFEGQGFQETQYF
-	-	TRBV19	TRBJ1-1	TGTGCCAGTAGTATGCAGGGCATTACTGAAGCTTTCTTT	CASSMQGITEAFF
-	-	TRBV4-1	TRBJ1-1	TGCGCCAGCAGCCGCCCCTCACAGAACACTGAAGCTTTCTTT	CASSRPSQNTEAFF